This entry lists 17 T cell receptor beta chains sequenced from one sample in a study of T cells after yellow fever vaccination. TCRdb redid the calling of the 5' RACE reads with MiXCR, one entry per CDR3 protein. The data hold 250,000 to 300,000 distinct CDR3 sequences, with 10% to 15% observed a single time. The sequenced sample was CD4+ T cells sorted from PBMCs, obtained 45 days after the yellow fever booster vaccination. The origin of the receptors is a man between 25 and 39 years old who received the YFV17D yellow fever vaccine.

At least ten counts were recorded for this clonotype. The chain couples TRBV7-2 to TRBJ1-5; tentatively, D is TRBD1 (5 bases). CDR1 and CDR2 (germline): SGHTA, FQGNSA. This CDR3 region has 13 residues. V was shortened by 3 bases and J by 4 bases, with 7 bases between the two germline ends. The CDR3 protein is CASSFGGNQPQHF. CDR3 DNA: TGTGCCAGCAGCTTTGGGGGAAATCAGCCCCAGCATTTT.

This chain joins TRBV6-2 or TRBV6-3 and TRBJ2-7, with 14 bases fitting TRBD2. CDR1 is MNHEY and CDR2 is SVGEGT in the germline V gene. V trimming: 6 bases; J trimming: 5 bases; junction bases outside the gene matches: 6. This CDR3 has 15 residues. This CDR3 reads CASRRPGLAGDEQYF. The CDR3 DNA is TGTGCCAGCAGACGCCCGGGACTAGCGGGAGACGAGCAGTACTTC.

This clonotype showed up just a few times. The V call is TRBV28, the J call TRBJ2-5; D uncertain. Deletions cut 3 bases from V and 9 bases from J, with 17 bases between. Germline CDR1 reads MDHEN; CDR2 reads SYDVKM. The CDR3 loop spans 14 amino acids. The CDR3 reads CASSFLVLGSAQYF. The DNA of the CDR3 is TGTGCCAGCAGTTTTTTGGTTCTGGGCTCGGCCCAGTACTTC. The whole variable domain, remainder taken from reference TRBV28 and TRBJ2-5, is DVKVTQSSRYLVKRTGEKVFLECVQDMDHENMFWYRQDPGLGLRLIYFSYDVKMKEKGDIPEGYSVSREKKERFSLILESASTNQTSMYLCASSFLVLGSAQYFGPGTRLLVL.

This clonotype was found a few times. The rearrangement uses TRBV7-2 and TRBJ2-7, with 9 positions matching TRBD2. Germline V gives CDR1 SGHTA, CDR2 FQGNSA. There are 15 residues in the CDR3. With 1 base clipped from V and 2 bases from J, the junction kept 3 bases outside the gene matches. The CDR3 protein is CASSLGSGSPYEQYF. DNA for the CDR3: TGTGCCAGCAGCTTAGGTAGCGGGAGTCCCTACGAGCAGTACTTC.

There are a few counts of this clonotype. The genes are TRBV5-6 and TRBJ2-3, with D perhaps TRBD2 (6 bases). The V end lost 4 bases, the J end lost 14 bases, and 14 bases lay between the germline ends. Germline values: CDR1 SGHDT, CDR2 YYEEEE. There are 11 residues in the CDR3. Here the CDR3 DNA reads TGTGCCAGCAGCGCGGGACCGTCATTGTATTTT. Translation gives CASSAGPSLYF.

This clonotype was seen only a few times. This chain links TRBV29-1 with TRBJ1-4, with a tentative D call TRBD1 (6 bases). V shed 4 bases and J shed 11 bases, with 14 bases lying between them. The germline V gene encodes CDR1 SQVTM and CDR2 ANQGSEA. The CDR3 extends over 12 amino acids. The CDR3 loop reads CSVGPTTGKLFF. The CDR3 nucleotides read TGCAGCGTTGGGCCGACAACAGGGAAACTGTTTTTT.

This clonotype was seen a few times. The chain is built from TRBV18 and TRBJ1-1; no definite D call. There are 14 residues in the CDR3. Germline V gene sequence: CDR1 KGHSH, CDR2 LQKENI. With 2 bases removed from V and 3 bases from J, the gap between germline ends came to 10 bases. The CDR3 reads CASSPNTGDTEAFF. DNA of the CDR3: TGTGCCAGCTCACCAAACACCGGGGACACTGAAGCTTTCTTT.

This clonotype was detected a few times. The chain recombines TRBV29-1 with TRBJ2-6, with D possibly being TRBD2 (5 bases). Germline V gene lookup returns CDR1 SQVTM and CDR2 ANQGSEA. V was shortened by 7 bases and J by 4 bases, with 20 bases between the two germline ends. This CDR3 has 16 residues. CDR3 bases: TGCAGCGCCATCCGACGGGATGGCTCCGGGGCCAACGTCCTGACTTTC. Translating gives CSAIRRDGSGANVLTF.

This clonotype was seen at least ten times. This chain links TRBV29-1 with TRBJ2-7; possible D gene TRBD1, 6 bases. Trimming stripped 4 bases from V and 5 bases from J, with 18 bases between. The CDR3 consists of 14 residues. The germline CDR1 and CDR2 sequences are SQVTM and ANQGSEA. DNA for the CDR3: TGCAGCGTTGCTCAATCAGGGGTTTCCCACGAGCAGTACTTC. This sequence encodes CSVAQSGVSHEQYF.

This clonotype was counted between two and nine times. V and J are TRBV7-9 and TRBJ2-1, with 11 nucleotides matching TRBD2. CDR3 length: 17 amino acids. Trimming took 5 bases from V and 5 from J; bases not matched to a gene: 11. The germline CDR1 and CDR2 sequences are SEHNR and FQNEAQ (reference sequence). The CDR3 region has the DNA TGTGCCAGCAGCCCCCCGCTCGCGACTAGCGGGGACAATGAGCAGTTCTTC. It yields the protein CASSPPLATSGDNEQFF.

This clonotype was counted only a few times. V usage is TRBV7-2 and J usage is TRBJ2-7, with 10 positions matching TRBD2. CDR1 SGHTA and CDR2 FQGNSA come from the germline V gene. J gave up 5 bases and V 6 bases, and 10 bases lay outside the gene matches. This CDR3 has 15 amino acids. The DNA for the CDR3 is TGTGCCAGCAGGGAACCGGGACTAGCGCTCCACGAGCAGTACTTC. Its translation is CASREPGLALHEQYF.

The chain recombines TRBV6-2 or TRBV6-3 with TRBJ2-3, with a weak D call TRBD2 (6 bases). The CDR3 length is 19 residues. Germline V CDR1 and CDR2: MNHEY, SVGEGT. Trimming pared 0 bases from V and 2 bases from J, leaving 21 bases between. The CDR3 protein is CASSYSKVGGTEYTDTQYF. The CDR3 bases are TGTGCCAGCAGTTACTCGAAAGTCGGCGGGACGGAATACACAGATACGCAGTATTTT.

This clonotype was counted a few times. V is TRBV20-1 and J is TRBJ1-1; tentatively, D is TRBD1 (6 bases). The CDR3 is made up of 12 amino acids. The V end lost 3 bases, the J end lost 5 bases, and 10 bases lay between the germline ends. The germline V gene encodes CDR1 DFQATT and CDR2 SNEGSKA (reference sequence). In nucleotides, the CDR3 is TGCAGTGCTAGGCGCCAGGGGACTGAAGCTTTCTTT. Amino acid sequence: CSARRQGTEAFF.

The CDR3 DNA reads as TGCGCCAGCAGCTTTGAGCCGGCCCCAAACACTGAAGCTTTCTTT. The encoded protein is CASSFEPAPNTEAFF. The V and J genes are TRBV5-1 and TRBJ1-1; D remains ambiguous. The length of the CDR3 is 15 residues. V lost 2 bases to trimming and J lost 2 bases, with 13 bases between them. From germline, CDR1 is SGHRS and CDR2 YFSETQ.

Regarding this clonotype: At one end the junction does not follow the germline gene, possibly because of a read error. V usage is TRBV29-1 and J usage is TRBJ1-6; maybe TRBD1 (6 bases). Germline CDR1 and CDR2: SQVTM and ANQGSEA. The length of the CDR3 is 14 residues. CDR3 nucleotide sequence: TGCAGCGCCCGTACAGGGAACAAAAATTCACCCCCCCACTTT. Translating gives CSARTGNKNSPPHF.

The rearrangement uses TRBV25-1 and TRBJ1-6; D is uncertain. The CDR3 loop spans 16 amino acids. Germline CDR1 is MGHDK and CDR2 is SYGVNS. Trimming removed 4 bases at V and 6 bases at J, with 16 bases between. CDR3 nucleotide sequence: TGTGCCAGCAGTGTGGGTACGGGAGGTCGTAATTCACCCCTCCACTTT. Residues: CASSVGTGGRNSPLHF.

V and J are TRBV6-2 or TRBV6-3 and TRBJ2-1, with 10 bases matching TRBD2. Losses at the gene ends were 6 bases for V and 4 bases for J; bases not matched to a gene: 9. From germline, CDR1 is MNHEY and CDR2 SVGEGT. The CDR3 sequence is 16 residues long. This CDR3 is CASRIKGTSAYNEQFF. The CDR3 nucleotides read TGTGCCAGCAGAATAAAGGGGACTAGCGCGTACAATGAGCAGTTCTTC.